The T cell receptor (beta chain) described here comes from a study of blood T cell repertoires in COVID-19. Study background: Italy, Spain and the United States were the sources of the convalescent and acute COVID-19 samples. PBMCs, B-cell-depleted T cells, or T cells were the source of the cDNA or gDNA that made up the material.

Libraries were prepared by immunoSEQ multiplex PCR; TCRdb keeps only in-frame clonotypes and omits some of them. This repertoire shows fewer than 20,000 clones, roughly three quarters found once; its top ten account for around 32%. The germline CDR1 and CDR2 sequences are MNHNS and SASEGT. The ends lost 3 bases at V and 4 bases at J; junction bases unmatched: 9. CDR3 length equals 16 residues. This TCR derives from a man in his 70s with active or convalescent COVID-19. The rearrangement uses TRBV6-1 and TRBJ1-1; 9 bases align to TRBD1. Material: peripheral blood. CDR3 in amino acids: CASSEGTGIGGTEAFF. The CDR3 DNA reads TGTGCCAGCAGTGAGGGGACAGGGATAGGGGGCACTGAAGCTTTCTTT.